Listed below are T cell receptor beta chains from one sample, sequenced in a study of CD8 T cells in Susac syndrome. Each CDR3 protein gets one entry after TCRdb re-called the immunoSEQ multiplex PCR reads with MiXCR. The repertoire holds approximately 120,000 distinct CDR3 sequences, with approximately 96% as singletons. The sample taken for sequencing was CD4+ T cells from PBMCs. These receptors were collected from a human donor in good health. Each CDR3 is given with its conserved first and last residue. The D gene is left open where the match is weak. Clone size is given for some rows only: seen once, a few or many times, or a class if the clone is expanded.

.	TRBV20-1	13	TRBD1	TRBJ2-2	TGCAGTGCTACACAGGGGTACACCGGGGAGCTGTTTTTT	CSATQGYTGELFF
.	TRBV20-1	16	.	TRBJ1-5	TGCAGTGCTAGACCCCTAGATCGGGGCGCGGACCAGCCCCAGCATTTT	CSARPLDRGADQPQHF
few	TRBV6-2/TRBV6-3	19	TRBD2	TRBJ2-7	TGTGCCAGCAGTACCCACCGGTTCGGGACTAGCGGGAGCCCCTACGAGCAGTACTTC	CASSTHRFGTSGSPYEQYF
.	TRBV6-5	16	.	TRBJ2-7	TGTGCCAGCAGTTTAGAAGGGGGGACCCCGCTCCACGAGCAGTACTTC	CASSLEGGTPLHEQYF
.	TRBV5-4	15	.	TRBJ2-3	TGTGCCAGCAGCATCAGCGGTCCGAGCACAGATACGCAGTATTTT	CASSISGPSTDTQYF
.	TRBV29-1	12	.	TRBJ1-1	TGCAGCGTTTCACAGTTGAACACTGAAGCTTTCTTT	CSVSQLNTEAFF
.	TRBV7-9	16	.	TRBJ2-1	TGTGCCAGCAGCCCACTAGGAATGGCGTGGGGAAATGAGCAGTTCTTC	CASSPLGMAWGNEQFF
.	TRBV5-1	12	TRBD1	TRBJ2-1	TGCGCCAGCAGAGACGGGACAGGGGGTCGATTCTTC	CASRDGTGGRFF
.	TRBV20-1	14	TRBD1	TRBJ1-5	TGCAGTGCGGAGTCGGGACAGGGGTGGCAGCCCCAGCATTTT	CSAESGQGWQPQHF
.	TRBV6-5	15	TRBD2	TRBJ2-1	TGTGCCAGCAGTTACACACTAGCGGGAGAGAATGAGCAGTTCTTC	CASSYTLAGENEQFF
.	TRBV6-5	14	.	TRBJ1-1	TGTGCCAGCAGCCCTCCGGGGGGCAAAACTGAAGCTTTCTTT	CASSPPGGKTEAFF
.	TRBV5-1	15	.	TRBJ2-2	TGCGCCAGCAGCTTCACGGGGTACGACACCGGGGAGCTGTTTTTT	CASSFTGYDTGELFF
.	TRBV7-9	15	.	TRBJ2-1	TGTGCCAGCAGCTTGGGAAGGGCCGACTACAATGAGCAGTTCTTC	CASSLGRADYNEQFF
.	TRBV21-1	12	.	TRBJ2-5	TGTGCCAGCAGAGGGCTGTCTCAGACCCAGTACTTC	CASRGLSQTQYF
.	TRBV4-2	16	TRBD2	TRBJ2-1	TGTGCCAGCAGCCAAGAGAGTAGCGGGGGGTACAATGAGCAGTTCTTC	CASSQESSGGYNEQFF
.	TRBV6-2/TRBV6-3	15	TRBD1	TRBJ2-5	TGTGCCAGCAGTTACCCAGAGACAGGGGAAGAGACCCAGTACTTC	CASSYPETGEETQYF
.	TRBV7-2	15	TRBD2	TRBJ2-3	TGTGCCAGCAGCTTAGCAGCGGGGCCCACAGATACGCAGTATTTT	CASSLAAGPTDTQYF
.	TRBV7-9	16	.	TRBJ1-4	TGTGCCAGCAGCTTCCCCGACGGTTCAACTAATGAAAAACTGTTTTTT	CASSFPDGSTNEKLFF
once	TRBV20-1	14	TRBD1	TRBJ2-3	TGCAGTGCTAGAGACGACAGGGGTTCAGATACGCAGTATTTT	CSARDDRGSDTQYF
.	TRBV2	11	.	TRBJ2-5	TGTGCCAGCAGAGCCTCGGAGACCCAGTACTTC	CASRASETQYF
.	TRBV6-6	13	TRBD1	TRBJ1-3	TGTGCCAGCAGCAAGGGACAGGTTGACACCATATATTTT	CASSKGQVDTIYF
.	TRBV10-1	13	TRBD1	TRBJ2-7	TGCGCCAGCAGCCGGGACAGGTACTACGAGCAGTACTTC	CASSRDRYYEQYF
.	TRBV19	13	.	TRBJ2-1	TGTGCCAGTAGTATAGAACGGACAGACCAGCAGTTCTTC	CASSIERTDQQFF
.	TRBV2	13	.	TRBJ2-2	TGTGCCAGCAGTGAAGCGTACACCGGGGAGCTGTTTTTT	CASSEAYTGELFF
.	TRBV19	14	TRBD1	TRBJ1-1	TGTGCCAGTTCCCGGCAGGGGGGATACACTGAAGCTTTCTTT	CASSRQGGYTEAFF
.	TRBV12-3/TRBV12-4	12	.	TRBJ1-3	TGTGCCAGCAGTTTCTCTGAAAACACCATATATTTT	CASSFSENTIYF
.	TRBV7-9	15	TRBD1	TRBJ1-2	TGTGCCAGCAGCTTAGCGCCCAGGGGGGACTATGGCTACACCTTC	CASSLAPRGDYGYTF
.	TRBV20-1	11	.	TRBJ1-1	TGCAGTGGCAGGGGAGACACTGAAGCTTTCTTT	CSGRGDTEAFF
.	TRBV6-2/TRBV6-3	12	.	TRBJ2-7	TGTGCCAGCAGTAACTCAGGGAACGTGCAGTACTTC	CASSNSGNVQYF
.	TRBV11-3	13	.	TRBJ1-2	TGTGCCAGCAGCTCCCGTTGGGGGGATGGCTACACCTTC	CASSSRWGDGYTF
.	TRBV6-1	14	.	TRBJ2-1	TGTGCCAGCAGTGAGCTGCGGTCAATCAATGAGCAGTTCTTC	CASSELRSINEQFF
.	TRBV20-1	15	TRBD2	TRBJ2-5	TGCAGTGCCACGGTACTAGCGGCCGTCCAAGAGACCCAGTACTTC	CSATVLAAVQETQYF
.	TRBV5-4	14	.	TRBJ2-1	TGTGCCAGCAGCTTGGAGTATAGCAGCCCTGAGCAGTTCTTC	CASSLEYSSPEQFF
.	TRBV30	13	TRBD1	TRBJ1-2	TGTGCCTGGAGTGGACAGGGGCCGGTCGGCTACACCTTC	CAWSGQGPVGYTF
.	TRBV6-2/TRBV6-3	17	.	TRBJ1-1	TGTGCCAGCAGTTTTGCGTGGGCCCGTCGGGTGAACACTGAAGCTTTCTTT	CASSFAWARRVNTEAFF
.	TRBV29-1	16	.	TRBJ1-2	TGCAGCGTTGAAAGGGGTACAGGGTCGAATTCCTATGGCTACACCTTC	CSVERGTGSNSYGYTF
.	TRBV27	16	.	TRBJ2-1	TGTGCCAGCAGTTTATCGTTTAGCGCATCCTACAATGAGCAGTTCTTC	CASSLSFSASYNEQFF
once	TRBV13	14	.	TRBJ2-1	TGTGCCAGCAGCTCCGGGACCCGGAGCATTGAGCAGTTCTTC	CASSSGTRSIEQFF
.	TRBV2	13	.	TRBJ2-2	TGTGCCGGCCGACAAGGAGAAGCCGGGGAGCTGTTTTTT	CAGRQGEAGELFF
once	TRBV2	15	TRBD1	TRBJ2-5	TGTGCCAGCAGTCCGACAGGGTCATGGGGAGAGACCCAGTACTTC	CASSPTGSWGETQYF
.	TRBV7-8	13	.	TRBJ2-7	TGTGCCAGCAGCTTAGTTGCGGCCTACGAGCAGTACTTC	CASSLVAAYEQYF
.	TRBV7-9	16	TRBD1	TRBJ1-5	TGTGCCAGCAGCAGCGGGACAGCTTCGGGCAATCAGCCCCAGCATTTT	CASSSGTASGNQPQHF
.	TRBV23-1	12	.	TRBJ1-2	TGCGCCAGCAGTCAATCAGGGTCAAGATACACCTTC	CASSQSGSRYTF
once	TRBV20-1	14	TRBD2	TRBJ2-1	TGCAGTGCTAGAGGGGGACTAGCGGGCAATGAGCAGTTCTTC	CSARGGLAGNEQFF
few	TRBV13	12	.	TRBJ2-5	TGTGCCAGCAGCTTCCTGCAAGAGACCCAGTACTTC	CASSFLQETQYF
.	TRBV2	15	TRBD2	TRBJ2-2	TGTGCCGCGGGGCGGGGGGCGACGAACACCGGGGAGCTGTTTTTT	CAAGRGATNTGELFF
.	TRBV29-1	13	.	TRBJ1-1	TGCAGCGTTGGGGCGGGCCCGAACACTGAAGCTTTCTTT	CSVGAGPNTEAFF
.	TRBV20-1	16	TRBD2	TRBJ2-2	TGCAGTGCTAGGTCTAGCGGGAGGACGAACACCGGGGAGCTGTTTTTT	CSARSSGRTNTGELFF
.	TRBV7-8	20	.	TRBJ2-6	TGTGCCAGCAGCGAAACGTGGTTGAGACTAAAAAGCTCTGGGGCCAACGTCCTGACTTTC	CASSETWLRLKSSGANVLTF
.	TRBV10-3	12	.	TRBJ2-7	TGTGCCATCAGTGAATTTCAAAGCGAGCAGTACTTC	CAISEFQSEQYF